The entry below describes one T cell receptor beta chain. This entry belongs to a study of T-cell reconstitution after alpha-beta-depleted transplantation in children. Preparation of the TCRbeta library used unique molecular identifiers. TCRdb analysed the PCR reads with MiXCR anew, one entry per CDR3 protein. The sample has about 480,000 distinct CDR3 sequences, about 12% seen once; the top ten hold under 7%. Trimming cost V 3 bases and J 0 bases, with 9 bases left between them. From germline, CDR1 is MNHEY and CDR2 SVGEGT. The CDR3 extends over 15 amino acids. The material was PBMCs from the stem cell graft donor, obtained from the stem cell graft. The clonotype comes from a human donor who donated a stem cell graft to a child with combined immunodeficiency. V is TRBV6-2 or TRBV6-3 and J is TRBJ2-1, with D perhaps matching TRBD1 (5 bases). The DNA of the CDR3 is TGTGCCAGCAGTTATGACGACAGCTCCTACAATGAGCAGTTCTTC. Translation: CASSYDDSSYNEQFF.